One sample yielded the 10 T cell receptor beta chains listed below, sequenced in a study of Graves' ophthalmopathy and Graves' hyperthyroidism. TCR beta CDR3 amplification used RNA transcripts. Second-round multiplex PCR came after first-round RT-PCR with HTBI primers. TCRdb reanalysed the multiplex PCR reads using MiXCR and keeps one entry per CDR3 protein. The sample includes approximately 540,000 distinct CDR3 sequences, about 40% seen only once; the top ten take about 4.6%. What was sequenced was peripheral blood or thyroid tissue (not recorded which). Receptors originate from an adult man with Graves' hyperthyroidism.

The chain uses TRBV20-1 and TRBJ1-1; possibly TRBD1 for D (5 bases). CDR1 is DFQATT and CDR2 is SNEGSKA in the germline V gene (reference sequence). Trimming took off 4 bases at V and 1 base at J, with 7 bases between the two ends. The CDR3 contains 12 residues. CDR3 DNA sequence: TGCAGTGCTAACGGACAGAACACTGAAGCTTTCTTT. This gives the protein CSANGQNTEAFF.

This clonotype was detected ten times or more. V gene TRBV24-1 combines with J gene TRBJ2-5; 10 bases line up with TRBD1. The CDR3 contains 16 residues. Germline CDR1 reads KGHDR; CDR2 reads SFDVKD. With V trimmed by 3 bases and J by 1 base, 4 bases remained unmatched. The CDR3 bases are TGTGCCACCAGTGATCCGGGACAGGGGTTCCAAGAGACCCAGTACTTC. Translation gives CATSDPGQGFQETQYF.

This clonotype was seen many times. The chain has TRBV5-1 and TRBJ2-7, with D unresolved. The CDR3 extends over 13 amino acids. Germline lookup yields CDR1 SGHRS and CDR2 YFSETQ. V was cut by 1 base and J by 3 bases, with 8 bases left in between. The CDR3 DNA is TGCGCCAGCAGCTTGTCCGCCTACTACGAGCAGTACTTC. Its protein product is CASSLSAYYEQYF.

This clonotype occurred many times. V is TRBV2 and J is TRBJ1-6, with a tentative D call TRBD1 (5 bases). V dropped 6 bases and J dropped 7 bases, with 13 bases sitting between them. This CDR3 is 14 amino acids long. In germline, CDR1 is SNHLY, CDR2 FYNNEI. The CDR3 region is CASRGGVENSPLHF. The DNA for the CDR3 is TGTGCCAGCAGGGGGGGAGTAGAAAATTCACCCCTCCACTTT.

V gene TRBV5-1 combines with J gene TRBJ2-3, with 10 bases that match TRBD1. Trimming removed 0 bases from V and 3 bases from J; junction bases left unmatched: 7. The CDR3 length is 17 residues. Germline V gene sequence: CDR1 SGHRS, CDR2 YFSETQ. CDR3 residues: CASSLAGTGVVTDTQYF. DNA for the CDR3: TGCGCCAGCAGCTTGGCCGGGACAGGGGTGGTAACAGATACGCAGTATTTT.

The chain joins TRBV10-2 to TRBJ1-2; possibly TRBD1 for D (5 bases). In germline, CDR1 is WSHSY, CDR2 SAAADI. CDR3 length: 13 residues. Trimming removed 8 bases at V and 5 bases at J, with 15 bases between. The CDR3 region has the DNA TGCGCCAGCCGCGAGGGGTTACGGTATGGCTACACCTTC. It specifies CASREGLRYGYTF.

There are a few counts of this clonotype. The V call is TRBV6-5, the J call TRBJ1-3, with D unclear. This CDR3 has 16 residues. Germline CDR1 MNHEY, CDR2 SVGAGI. Trimming took off 0 bases at V and 0 bases at J, with 9 bases between the two ends. The CDR3 region has the DNA TGTGCCAGCAGTTACTCGAGGACTGGCTCTGGAAACACCATATATTTT. This encodes CASSYSRTGSGNTIYF.

A word on this clonotype: Sequence at one end of the junction differs from germline and may be a read error. J is TRBJ2-2 and V is TRBV28; TRBD2 matches at 7 bases. From germline, CDR1 is MDHEN and CDR2 SYDVKM. The CDR3 runs 16 residues. The CDR3 sequence: CASSSGGGWNTGELLF. For the CDR3, the DNA is TGTGCCAGCAGTTCCGGCGGGGGATGGAACACCGGGGAGCTGCTTTTT.

This clonotype was seen ten or more times. One end of the junction is discordant with germline, which a read error may explain. The V gene is TRBV20-1, the J gene TRBJ2-5; tentatively, D is TRBD2 (5 bases). The V gene's germline CDR1 is DFQATT and CDR2 SNEGSKA (reference sequence). The CDR3 length is 10 residues. CDR3 in DNA: TGCAGTGCTGATTCGGAGGTGAGGAACTTC. This gives the protein CSADSEVRNF.

As to this clonotype: An end of the junction does not agree with germline; a read error may underlie this. This chain connects TRBV7-9 to TRBJ2-7, with D perhaps matching TRBD2 (5 bases). The CDR3 totals 14 residues. CDR1 and CDR2 from the germline V gene are SEHNR and FQNEAQ (reference sequence). The CDR3 loop reads CASSPARQVRGQHF. CDR3 DNA: TGTGCCAGCAGTCCCGCGCGGCAGGTTCGAGGGCAGCACTTC.